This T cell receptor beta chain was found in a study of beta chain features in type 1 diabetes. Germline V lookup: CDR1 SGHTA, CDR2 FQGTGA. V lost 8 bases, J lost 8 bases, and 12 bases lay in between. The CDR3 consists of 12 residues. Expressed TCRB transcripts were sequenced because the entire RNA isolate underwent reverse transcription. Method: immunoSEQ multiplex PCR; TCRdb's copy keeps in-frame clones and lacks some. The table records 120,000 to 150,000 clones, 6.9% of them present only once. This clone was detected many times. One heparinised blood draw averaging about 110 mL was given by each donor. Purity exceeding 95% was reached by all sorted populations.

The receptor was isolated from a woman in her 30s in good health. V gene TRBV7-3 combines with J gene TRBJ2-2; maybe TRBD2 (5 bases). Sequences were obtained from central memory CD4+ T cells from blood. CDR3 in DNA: TGTGCCAGCCGCCGGGAAGCTGGGGAGCTGTTTTTT. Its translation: CASRREAGELFF.